Shown below are 25 T cell receptor beta chains from a single sample sequenced in a study of T cell responses to AZD1222 COVID-19 vaccine. Generated by immunoSEQ multiplex PCR, the TCRdb table keeps only in-frame clones and is missing some. The sample consists of more than 85,000 clones, roughly four fifths of them appearing once. The sequenced sample was peripheral blood, obtained on day 0 of AZD1222 vaccination. These receptors were taken from an adult in good health.

V and J are TRBV7-3 and TRBJ1-1; D not resolved. Germline-derived CDR1 and CDR2 are SGHTA and FQGTGA. The CDR3 is 14 amino acids. V was shortened by 5 bases and J by 1 base, with 11 bases between the two germline ends. The CDR3 loop is CASSPSGGNTEAFF. The CDR3 region has the DNA TGTGCCAGCAGCCCTTCAGGTGGGAACACTGAAGCTTTCTTT.

The CDR3 reads CASRGGRANYGYTF. As DNA, the CDR3 is TGTGCCAGCAGGGGGGGCCGAGCTAACTATGGCTACACCTTC. V is TRBV27 and J is TRBJ1-2; D might be TRBD1 (6 bases). V lost 6 bases and J 0 bases, leaving 11 bases between the germline ends. This CDR3 is built from 14 residues. The germline V gene encodes CDR1 MNHEY and CDR2 SMNVEV (reference sequence).

V is TRBV9 and J is TRBJ1-6; D gene uncertain. V shed 6 bases and J shed 3 bases, with 13 bases lying between them. The V gene's germline CDR1 is SGDLS and CDR2 YYNGEE. The CDR3 sequence is 15 residues long. CDR3 in amino acids: CASTSGWDYNSPLHF. CDR3 in DNA: TGTGCCAGCACCAGCGGATGGGACTATAATTCACCCCTCCACTTT.

V gene TRBV19 combines with J gene TRBJ1-3, with a possible D match to TRBD1 (6 bases). The V end lost 4 bases, the J end lost 0 bases, and 10 bases lay between the germline ends. The germline CDR1 and CDR2 sequences are LNHDA and SQIVND (reference sequence). CDR3 size: 15 residues. DNA of the CDR3: TGTGCCAGTAGTACAGAGGGGGGCTCTGGAAACACCATATATTTT. Protein: CASSTEGGSGNTIYF.

V gene TRBV7-2 combines with J gene TRBJ2-5, with D perhaps TRBD2 (6 bases). The V gene lost 5 bases and the J gene lost 5 bases, with 12 bases spanning the gap. CDR3 length: 13 amino acids. Per germline, CDR1 SGHTA and CDR2 FQGNSA. CDR3 residues: CASSRRALETQYF. CDR3 nucleotides: TGTGCCAGCAGCCGGAGGGCCCTCGAGACCCAGTACTTC.

This chain connects TRBV7-2 to TRBJ1-2, with 8 bases identical to TRBD1. Losses at the gene ends were 4 bases for V and 8 bases for J; bases not matched to a gene: 9. CDR1 and CDR2 from the germline V gene are SGHTA and FQGNSA. The CDR3 sequence is 14 residues long. In nucleotides, the CDR3 is TGTGCCAGCAGCTCAGACAGGGGATCGGGCGGCTACACCTTC. Amino acid sequence: CASSSDRGSGGYTF. The full variable domain, rest sourced from reference TRBV7-2 and TRBJ1-2, is GAGVSQSPSNKVTEKGKDVELRCDPISGHTALYWYRQSLGQGLEFLIYFQGNSAPDKSGLPSDRFSAERTGGSVSTLTIQRTQQEDSAVYLCASSSDRGSGGYTFGSGTRLTVV.

This chain joins TRBV3-1 (or the pseudogene TRBV3-2) and TRBJ1-3, with D unclear. The CDR3 length is 13 residues. V dropped 3 bases and J dropped 1 base, with 4 bases sitting between them. Per germline, CDR1 LGHDT and CDR2 YNNKEL (reference sequence). The CDR3 DNA reads TGTGCCAGCAGCCAGGGGTCTGGAAACACCATATATTTT. This sequence encodes CASSQGSGNTIYF.

The chain couples TRBV9 to TRBJ1-2; no reliable D call. CDR3 length: 15 amino acids. V was clipped by 4 bases and J by 0 bases, with 13 bases between them. Germline V lookup: CDR1 SGDLS, CDR2 YYNGEE. CDR3 protein: CASSPGLASNYGYTF. The CDR3 nucleotides read TGTGCCAGCAGCCCAGGTTTAGCCTCTAACTATGGCTACACCTTC.

This clone has just a few counts. The CDR3 bases are TGTGCCAGCAGTGCCTCGGGACAGGTTTCTCTTGGCACAGATACGCAGTATTTT. Its protein product is CASSASGQVSLGTDTQYF. The chain combines TRBV6-1 with TRBJ2-3, with TRBD1 identical over 8 bases. The CDR3 totals 18 residues. The germline V gene encodes CDR1 MNHNS and CDR2 SASEGT. J lost 1 base, V lost 4 bases, and 13 bases had no gene match.

The J gene is TRBJ1-4, the V gene TRBV10-3; D gene unclear. The germline V and J ends were trimmed by 2 bases and 7 bases, with 17 bases remaining between them. The CDR3 consists of 16 residues. Germline lookup yields CDR1 ENHRY and CDR2 SYGVKD. As DNA, the CDR3 is TGTGCCATCAGTGAGAAGGACGTTATCGGTGGTGAAAAACTGTTTTTT. Translated: CAISEKDVIGGEKLFF.

The rearrangement uses TRBV5-8 and TRBJ1-1, with D unresolved. CDR1 is SGHTS and CDR2 is YDEGEE in the germline V gene. V was pared by 0 bases and J by 2 bases, with 11 bases between. The CDR3 has 15 residues. In DNA, the CDR3 is TGTGCCAGCAGCTTGGGCATCCGGGCAAACACTGAAGCTTTCTTT. It encodes CASSLGIRANTEAFF.

This rearrangement joins TRBV7-6 to TRBJ1-2; 7 bases agree with TRBD1. This CDR3 has 16 residues. Per the germline V gene, CDR1 is SGHVS and CDR2 is FNYEAQ. With 5 bases clipped from V and 6 bases from J, the junction kept 15 bases outside the gene matches. The CDR3 sequence: CASSPPSSTGWNGYTF. In DNA, the CDR3 is TGTGCCAGCAGCCCCCCCTCTTCGACAGGGTGGAATGGCTACACCTTC. Drawing the rest from reference TRBV7-6 and TRBJ1-2, the complete variable domain is GAGVSQSPRYKVTKRGQDVALRCDPISGHVSLYWYRQALGQGPEFLTYFNYEAQQDKSGLPNDRFSAERPEGSISTLTIQRTEQRDSAMYRCASSPPSSTGWNGYTFGSGTRLTVV.

The chain uses TRBV7-9 and TRBJ2-1; D not resolved. The CDR3 is 13 amino acids. Germline V gene data show CDR1 as SEHNR and CDR2 as FQNEAQ (reference sequence). V lost 2 bases to trimming and J lost 4 bases, with 6 bases between them. The CDR3 sequence is CASSLREYNEQFF. The CDR3, as DNA: TGTGCCAGCAGCTTAAGAGAGTACAATGAGCAGTTCTTC.

The rearrangement uses TRBV18 and TRBJ1-4; 9 bases are shared with TRBD1. CDR3 length equals 15 residues. In germline, CDR1 is KGHSH, CDR2 LQKENI. The V segment lost 3 bases and the J segment 2 bases; nucleotides outside the gene matches: 1. CDR3 DNA sequence: TGTGCCAGCTCACCGGGACAGGGCACTAATGAAAAACTGTTTTTT. Amino acids: CASSPGQGTNEKLFF.

This rearrangement joins TRBV2 to TRBJ1-6; D is uncertain. In germline, CDR1 is SNHLY, CDR2 FYNNEI. The CDR3 loop spans 17 amino acids. V gave up 0 bases and J gave up 6 bases, with 15 bases separating them. CDR3 in amino acids: CASSEALRRAANSPLHF. As DNA, the CDR3 is TGTGCCAGCAGTGAAGCGCTTCGGCGGGCAGCTAATTCACCCCTCCACTTT. Together with reference TRBV2 and TRBJ1-6, the CDR3 gives the full variable domain: EPEVTQTPSHQVTQMGQEVILRCVPISNHLYFYWYRQILGQKVEFLVSFYNNEISEKSEIFDDQFSVERPDGSNFTLKIRSTKLEDSAMYFCASSEALRRAANSPLHFGNGTRLTVT.

Comment on this clone: Other nucleotide sequences in the sample specify the same CDR3. The chain uses TRBV10-2 and TRBJ2-1, with D uncertain. The V and J ends lost 3 bases and 3 bases respectively, with 0 bases between them. CDR3 length equals 11 residues. Germline CDR1 WSHSY, CDR2 SAAADI. CDR3 DNA sequence: TGCGCCAGCAGTGACTACAATGAGCAGTTCTTC. The encoded protein is CASSDYNEQFF.

The rearrangement links TRBV27 to TRBJ1-1, with D uncertain. Germline CDR1 is MNHEY and CDR2 is SMNVEV (reference sequence). This CDR3 region has 16 residues. V was cut by 7 bases and J by 3 bases, with 21 bases left in between. The DNA of the CDR3 is TGTGCCAGCACCCCGAAATCATCCCGCGGAGACACTGAAGCTTTCTTT. This encodes CASTPKSSRGDTEAFF.

The DNA for the CDR3 is TGTGCCTGGAGTGTATTCAGGGCGGGTGAGCAGTTCTTC. It encodes CAWSVFRAGEQFF. This chain uses TRBV30 with TRBJ2-1, with D possibly being TRBD1 or TRBD2 (5 bases each). Germline CDR1 reads GTSNPN; CDR2 reads SVGIG (reference sequence). The CDR3 is 13 residues long. V was shortened by 0 bases and J by 9 bases, with 12 bases between the two germline ends.

The chain links TRBV7-2 to TRBJ2-1; D is undetermined. CDR1 is SGHTA, CDR2 FQGNSA, per germline. The CDR3 covers 13 residues. V lost 2 bases to trimming and J lost 3 bases, with 5 bases between them. As DNA, the CDR3 is TGTGCCAGCAGCTTACAGGACTACAATGAGCAGTTCTTC. This sequence encodes CASSLQDYNEQFF.

The V and J genes are TRBV3-1 (or the pseudogene TRBV3-2) and TRBJ2-1; TRBD1 matches 10 bases. Germline values: CDR1 LGHDT, CDR2 YNNKEL (reference sequence). The CDR3 consists of 14 residues. Unmatched junction bases numbered 6, after V lost 5 bases and J lost 8 bases. The CDR3 spells CASSSGQGDDEQFF. The CDR3 nucleotides are TGTGCCAGCAGCAGTGGACAGGGGGACGATGAGCAGTTCTTC.

The gene calls are TRBV6-5 and TRBJ1-5; 8 nucleotides agree with TRBD1. The V gene end was trimmed by 6 bases and the J gene end by 6 bases; junction bases not matched to a gene: 7. The CDR3 consists of 14 residues. CDR1 and CDR2 (germline): MNHEY, SVGAGI. This chain's CDR3 is CASSIGQGRQPQHF. DNA of the CDR3: TGTGCCAGCAGCATTGGACAGGGTCGTCAGCCCCAGCATTTT.

This chain links TRBV7-9 with TRBJ2-3, with D tentatively TRBD2 (6 bases). This CDR3 contains 14 residues. Looked up from germline, CDR1 is SEHNR and CDR2 is FQNEAQ (reference sequence). The germline V and J ends were trimmed by 5 bases and 0 bases, with 9 bases remaining between them. CDR3 loop: CASSVGGSTDTQYF. The CDR3 DNA reads TGTGCCAGCAGCGTCGGGGGTAGCACAGATACGCAGTATTTT.

The chain recombines TRBV5-1 with TRBJ1-2; weak D call: TRBD1 (6 bases). This CDR3 has 16 residues. CDR1 is SGHRS, CDR2 YFSETQ, per germline. Trimming took 4 bases from V and 2 from J, leaving 18 bases between them. The CDR3 reads CASSTPGQTLNYGYTF. The CDR3 DNA reads TGCGCCAGCAGCACTCCTGGACAGACCCTAAACTATGGCTACACCTTC.

The CDR3 coding sequence is TGTGCCACCTCTAGGGGGGGTTCTAACTATGGCTACACCTTC. Its translation is CATSRGGSNYGYTF. This chain uses TRBV28 with TRBJ1-2; the D gene is possibly TRBD1 (6 bases). Trimming removed 10 bases from V and 0 bases from J, with 15 bases in between. There are 14 residues in the CDR3. Germline CDR1 is MDHEN and CDR2 is SYDVKM.

V is TRBV15 and J is TRBJ1-1, with D tentatively TRBD1 (5 bases). Deletions cut 5 bases from V and 4 bases from J, with 11 bases between. This CDR3 spans 13 amino acids. Germline lookup yields CDR1 LNHNV and CDR2 YYDKDF (reference sequence). Written as DNA, the CDR3 is TGTGCCACCAGCCCCCGCGGGGGCACTGAAGCTTTCTTT. Its translation: CATSPRGGTEAFF.